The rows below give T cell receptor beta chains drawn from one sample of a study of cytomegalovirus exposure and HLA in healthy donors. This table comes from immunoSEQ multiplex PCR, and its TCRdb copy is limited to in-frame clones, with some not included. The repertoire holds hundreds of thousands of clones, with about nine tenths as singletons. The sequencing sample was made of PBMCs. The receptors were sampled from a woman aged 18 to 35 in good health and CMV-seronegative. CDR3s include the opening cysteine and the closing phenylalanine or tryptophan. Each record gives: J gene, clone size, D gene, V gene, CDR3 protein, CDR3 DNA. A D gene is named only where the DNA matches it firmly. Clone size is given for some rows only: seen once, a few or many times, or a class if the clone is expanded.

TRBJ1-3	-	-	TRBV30	CAWSSALWTPASGNTIYF	TGTGCCTGGTCCAGCGCCCTCTGGACACCGGCCTCTGGAAACACCATATATTTT
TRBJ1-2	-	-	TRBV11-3	CASSLSAGNYGYTF	TGTGCCAGCAGCTTATCGGCAGGAAACTATGGCTACACCTTC
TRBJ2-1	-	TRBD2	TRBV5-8	CASSSGTSGYNEQFF	TGTGCCAGCAGCTCGGGGACTAGCGGCTACAATGAGCAGTTCTTC
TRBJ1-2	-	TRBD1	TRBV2	CASTGTGKDYGYTF	TGTGCCAGCACAGGGACAGGGAAAGACTATGGCTACACCTTC
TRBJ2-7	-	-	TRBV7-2	CASSVGGTQRF	TGTGCCAGCAGCGTAGGGGGGACTCAACGCTTC
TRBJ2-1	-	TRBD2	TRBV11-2	CASSQRDYYYNEQFF	TGTGCCAGCAGCCAACGGGACTATTACTACAATGAGCAGTTCTTC
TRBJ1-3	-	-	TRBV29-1	CSVAGSGNTIYF	TGCAGCGTTGCGGGGTCGGGAAACACCATATATTTT
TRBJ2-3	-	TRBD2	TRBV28	CASIGRGNPDTQYF	TGTGCCAGCATCGGGCGGGGGAATCCAGATACGCAGTATTTT
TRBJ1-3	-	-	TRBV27	CASILWGGPLSGNTIYF	TGTGCCAGCATCCTGTGGGGGGGGCCCCTCTCTGGAAACACCATATATTTT
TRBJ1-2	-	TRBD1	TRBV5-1	CASSLDPGGGYTF	TGCGCCAGCAGCTTAGACCCAGGGGGTGGCTACACCTTC
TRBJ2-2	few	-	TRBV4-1	CASSQDRTTGELFF	TGCGCCAGCAGCCAAGATCGGACTACCGGGGAGCTGTTTTTT
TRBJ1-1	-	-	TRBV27	CASSLSWQMNTEAFF	TGTGCCAGCAGTTTATCATGGCAGATGAACACTGAAGCTTTCTTT
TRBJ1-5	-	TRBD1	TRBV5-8	CASSREGQGTQPQHF	TGTGCCAGCAGCCGGGAGGGACAGGGCACTCAGCCCCAGCATTTT
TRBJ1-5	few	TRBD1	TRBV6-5	CASSSGTGIQPQHF	TGTGCCAGCAGTTCCGGGACAGGGATTCAGCCCCAGCATTTT
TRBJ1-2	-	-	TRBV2	CASSGRHGYTF	TGTGCCAGCAGTGGCAGGCACGGCTACACCTTC
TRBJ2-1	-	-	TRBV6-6	CASSPQGGSYNEQFF	TGTGCCAGCAGTCCACAGGGAGGGTCCTACAATGAGCAGTTCTTC
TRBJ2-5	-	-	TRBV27	CASSGGRGRYREETQYF	TGTGCCAGCAGTGGCGGTAGGGGCAGATACCGGGAAGAGACCCAGTACTTC
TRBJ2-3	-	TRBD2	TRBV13	CASSLRREGTDTQYF	TGTGCCAGCAGCTTAAGGCGGGAGGGCACAGATACGCAGTATTTT
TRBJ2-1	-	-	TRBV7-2	CASSFSGLAPEQFF	TGTGCCAGCAGCTTTAGCGGCCTTGCTCCTGAGCAGTTCTTC
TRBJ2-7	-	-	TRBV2	CASSLQGTYEQYF	TGTGCCAGCAGCTTACAGGGTACCTACGAGCAGTACTTC
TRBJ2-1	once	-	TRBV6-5	CASSYTFKAGYNEQFF	TGTGCCAGCAGTTACACCTTCAAGGCGGGCTACAATGAGCAGTTCTTC
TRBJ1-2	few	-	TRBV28	CASSLIDRLYGYTF	TGTGCCAGCAGTTTAATTGACAGGCTTTATGGCTACACCTTC
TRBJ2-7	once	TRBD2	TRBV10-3	CAISGLAGGNYEQYF	TGTGCCATCAGTGGGCTAGCGGGAGGTAACTACGAGCAGTACTTC
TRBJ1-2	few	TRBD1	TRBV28	CATTDPGQSYGYTF	TGTGCCACTACGGACCCGGGACAGAGCTATGGCTACACCTTC